This TCR beta chain was documented in a study of T cells in Graves' hyperthyroidism and ophthalmopathy. Background on the study: Specimen type is peripheral blood, collected at initial diagnosis prior to any treatment. The study, taken as a whole, reports: The majority of expanded thyroid clonotypes above 0.001 also appeared in blood. Ophthalmopathy was model-predicted a median about 7.1 months pre-onset.

V dropped 2 bases and J dropped 2 bases, with 4 bases sitting between them. Looked up from germline, CDR1 is KGHSH and CDR2 is LQKENI. The CDR3 covers 12 residues. RNA transcripts gave rise to amplified TCR beta CDR3 regions. First-round RT-PCR of the TCR CDR3 relied on the HTBI primer set. TCRdb redid the calling of the multiplex PCR reads with MiXCR, one entry per CDR3 protein. Here the sample spans 600,000 or so distinct CDR3 sequences, more than 13% being singletons. This clonotype was observed a handful of times. The antigen remains unidentified. The chain links TRBV18 to TRBJ2-7; D remains unclear. Material: blood. This sequence was found in a woman under 30 with Graves' ophthalmopathy. CDR3 loop: CASSPVTYEQYF. The CDR3 coding sequence is TGTGCCAGCTCACCAGTAACCTACGAGCAGTACTTC.